These 32 T cell receptor beta chains share one sample of origin, sequenced in a study of patients and donors after allogeneic stem cell transplantation. TCRdb used MiXCR to reprocess the RT-PCR reads, holding one entry per CDR3 protein. The data contain about a million distinct CDR3 sequences, more than 15% of them singletons. Sequenced sample: blood, either unsorted or a sorted T cell fraction (not recorded which). Source of these receptors: a human donor who was either an allogeneic HSCT recipient or a stem cell or donor lymphocyte infusion donor (not recorded which). It is not recorded whose cells these are; they may come from a transplant donor.

Many counts were recorded for this clonotype. The chain joins TRBV15 to TRBJ1-4, with a tentative D call TRBD1 (5 bases). Trimming took off 4 bases at V and 7 bases at J, with 13 bases between the two ends. Germline loops: CDR1 LNHNV, CDR2 YYDKDF (reference sequence). This CDR3 comprises 14 residues. The CDR3 protein is CATSKGPYSEKLFF. CDR3 in DNA: TGTGCCACCAGCAAGGGACCTTACTCTGAAAAACTGTTTTTT.

The CDR3 sequence is CASSLRQGFVGDTEAFF. As DNA, the CDR3 is TGTGCCAGCAGCTTGAGGCAGGGGTTTGTTGGGGACACTGAAGCTTTCTTT. The chain has TRBV5-4 and TRBJ1-1; possibly TRBD1 for D (6 bases). CDR3 length equals 17 residues. V lost 1 base and J 3 bases, leaving 19 bases between the germline ends. Germline V gene sequence: CDR1 SGHNT, CDR2 YYREEE (reference sequence).

The CDR3 loop is CASSLSYRAEQYF. In nucleotides, the CDR3 is TGTGCCAGCAGTTTATCGTACAGGGCCGAGCAGTACTTC. This sequence joins TRBV27 and TRBJ2-7, with D possibly matching TRBD1 (6 bases). From germline, CDR1 is MNHEY and CDR2 SMNVEV (reference sequence). This CDR3 contains 13 residues. Trimming stripped 0 bases from V and 6 bases from J, with 9 bases between.

The genes are TRBV11-2 and TRBJ2-5; D remains unclear. V was shortened by 1 base and J by 4 bases, with 7 bases between the two germline ends. Per the germline V gene, CDR1 is SGHAT and CDR2 is FQNNGV. The CDR3 is 13 amino acids. CDR3 region: CASSLGRSETQYF. For the CDR3, the DNA is TGTGCCAGCAGCTTAGGGCGCTCAGAGACCCAGTACTTC.

J is TRBJ2-1 and V is TRBV12-3 or TRBV12-4; TRBD2 matches 7 bases. The CDR3 is 12 residues long. V lost 9 bases to trimming and J lost 7 bases; unmatched junction nucleotides: 6. The CDR3 DNA reads as TGTGCCAGTAGGCTAGCGGAAAATGAGCAGTTCTTC. Translation gives CASRLAENEQFF.

Only a few counts were recorded for this clonotype. The chain joins TRBV20-1 to TRBJ2-3, with TRBD1 identical over 7 bases. The V gene end was trimmed by 4 bases and the J gene end by 0 bases; junction bases not matched to a gene: 7. The CDR3 runs 15 residues. CDR1 and CDR2 from the germline V gene are DFQATT and SNEGSKA (reference sequence). CDR3 nucleotide sequence: TGCAGTGCTACGACAGGGACGCATAGCACAGATACGCAGTATTTT. This sequence encodes CSATTGTHSTDTQYF.

This clonotype was observed many times. This sequence joins TRBV4-1 and TRBJ1-2; D uncertain. This CDR3 has 12 amino acids. Germline V gene lookup returns CDR1 MGHRA and CDR2 YSYEKL. V lost 0 bases and J 9 bases, leaving 8 bases between the germline ends. CDR3 coding DNA: TGCGCCAGCAGCCAAGATTCACACAGCTACACCTTC. Translating it yields CASSQDSHSYTF.

This chain connects TRBV7-2 to TRBJ1-1, with D possibly TRBD1 on 6 matching bases. The CDR3 length is 15 residues. V lost 1 base, J lost 5 bases, and 14 bases lay in between. Germline V gives CDR1 SGHTA, CDR2 FQGNSA. CDR3 residues: CASSLGRRGRTEAFF. CDR3 in DNA: TGTGCCAGCAGCTTAGGCCGAAGGGGGAGGACTGAAGCTTTCTTT.

The J gene is TRBJ1-1, the V gene TRBV5-4; D is unresolved. Per germline, CDR1 SGHNT and CDR2 YYREEE (reference sequence). Deletions cut 0 bases from V and 6 bases from J, with 9 bases between. The CDR3 consists of 13 residues. DNA for the CDR3: TGTGCCAGCAGCTTGGTCACTAGCGCTGAAGCTTTCTTT. This sequence encodes CASSLVTSAEAFF.

The chain is built from TRBV5-6 and TRBJ2-7; 12 positions match TRBD1. The germline V gene has CDR1 SGHDT and CDR2 YYEEEE. V was clipped by 0 bases and J by 6 bases; unmatched bases: 4. This CDR3 has 15 amino acids. The DNA of the CDR3 is TGTGCCAGCAGCTTGGCCGGGACAGGGGGCAGCGAGCAGTACTTC. It translates to CASSLAGTGGSEQYF.

This clonotype was seen only a few times. CDR3 region: CASSQVTATDTQYF. As DNA, the CDR3 is TGTGCCAGCAGCCAAGTTACAGCCACAGATACGCAGTATTTT. The chain links TRBV3-1 to TRBJ2-3, with D unclear. V was shortened by 1 base and J by 2 bases, with 7 bases between the two germline ends. This CDR3 contains 14 residues. CDR1 and CDR2 from the germline V gene are LGHDT and YNNKEL (reference sequence).

The sample holds a few counts of this clonotype. The chain joins TRBV20-1 to TRBJ2-1; 7 bases agree with TRBD2. CDR1 is DFQATT and CDR2 is SNEGSKA in the germline V gene (reference sequence). The CDR3 sequence is 14 residues long. V was pared by 3 bases and J by 4 bases, with 6 bases of the junction left unmatched. CDR3 sequence (DNA): TGCAGTGCTAGCCAGCGGGAAAGGTACAATGAGCAGTTCTTC. Translating it yields CSASQRERYNEQFF.

This clonotype was recorded a few times. J is TRBJ1-4 and V is TRBV20-1; 9 nucleotides agree with TRBD1. V trimming: 3 bases; J trimming: 5 bases; junction bases outside the gene matches: 7. The germline V gene encodes CDR1 DFQATT and CDR2 SNEGSKA (reference sequence). This CDR3 region has 15 residues. CDR3 loop: CSASPSTGGNEKLFF. The CDR3 nucleotides are TGCAGTGCTAGCCCTTCGACAGGGGGGAATGAAAAACTGTTTTTT.

This clonotype was recorded a few times. J is TRBJ2-7 and V is TRBV29-1, with 9 bases fitting TRBD1. Germline V lookup: CDR1 SQVTM, CDR2 ANQGSEA. The CDR3 is 13 residues long. Trimming cost V 7 bases and J 1 base; bases outside gene matches: 5. The CDR3 sequence: CSAGQGLSYEQYF. CDR3 bases: TGCAGCGCCGGACAGGGGTTGTCCTACGAGCAGTACTTC.

This clonotype showed up just a few times. The V gene is TRBV9, the J gene TRBJ1-2; D perhaps matches TRBD1 (5 bases). Germline CDR1 and CDR2: SGDLS and YYNGEE. Trimming cost V 4 bases and J 4 bases, with 26 bases left between them. The CDR3 sequence is 18 residues long. CDR3 sequence: CASSSQGFSPLGTYGYTF. Written as DNA, the CDR3 is TGTGCCAGCAGCTCCCAGGGTTTCTCTCCGCTCGGTACCTATGGCTACACCTTC.

This clonotype was seen ten or more times. The V and J genes are TRBV24-1 and TRBJ2-1; 11 bases line up with TRBD1. V was pared by 5 bases and J by 7 bases, with 3 bases of the junction left unmatched. The CDR3 is 14 amino acids. Germline V gene sequence: CDR1 KGHDR, CDR2 SFDVKD. The chain's CDR3 is CATSAGTGGNEQFF. The CDR3 DNA reads TGTGCCACCAGTGCCGGGACAGGGGGGAATGAGCAGTTCTTC.

The table lists this clonotype with a few counts. The chain recombines TRBV6-5 with TRBJ2-5; TRBD1 aligns across 8 bases. The CDR3 covers 17 residues. Germline CDR1 is MNHEY and CDR2 is SVGAGI. Unmatched junction bases numbered 13, after V lost 2 bases and J lost 5 bases. The chain's CDR3 is CASSYGRTGPAGETQYF. CDR3 in DNA: TGTGCCAGCAGTTACGGGAGGACAGGGCCCGCCGGGGAGACCCAGTACTTC.

V is TRBV30 and J is TRBJ1-5; the D is unclear. The germline V and J ends were trimmed by 0 bases and 1 base, with 7 bases remaining between them. CDR1 is GTSNPN, CDR2 SVGIG, per germline (reference sequence). This CDR3 is built from 14 residues. CDR3 amino acids: CAWSVRASNQPQHF. CDR3 nucleotide sequence: TGTGCCTGGAGTGTACGGGCCAGCAATCAGCCCCAGCATTTT. The full variable domain, completed using reference TRBV30 and TRBJ1-5, is SQTIHQWPATLVQPVGSPLSLECTVEGTSNPNLYWYRQAAGRGLQLLFYSVGIGQISSEVPQNLSASRPQDRQFILSSKKLLLSDSGFYLCAWSVRASNQPQHFGDGTRLSIL.

V and J are TRBV5-6 and TRBJ1-2; D call uncertain. CDR1 SGHDT and CDR2 YYEEEE come from the germline V gene. Trimming took off 4 bases at V and 4 bases at J, with 14 bases between the two ends. The CDR3 runs 14 residues. The DNA of the CDR3 is TGTGCCAGCAGCGGGGATGGTTGGTTCTATGGCTACACCTTC. Translating gives CASSGDGWFYGYTF. The entire variable domain, with the rest obtained from reference TRBV5-6 and TRBJ1-2, is as follows: DAGVTQSPTHLIKTRGQQVTLRCSPKSGHDTVSWYQQALGQGPQFIFQYYEEEERQRGNFPDRFSGHQFPNYSSELNVNALLLGDSALYLCASSGDGWFYGYTFGSGTRLTVV.

The chain couples TRBV6-1 to TRBJ1-4; D not certain. The V end was cut by 1 base, the J end by 0 bases, with 9 bases between. The germline V gene encodes CDR1 MNHNS and CDR2 SASEGT. The CDR3 covers 16 residues. For the CDR3, the DNA is TGTGCCAGCAGTGAAGAGGACTGTCCAACTAATGAAAAACTGTTTTTT. Protein product: CASSEEDCPTNEKLFF.

This clonotype turned up a few times. V gene TRBV2 combines with J gene TRBJ2-1, with D possibly TRBD2 on 5 matching bases. V was trimmed by 4 bases and J by 5 bases, leaving 12 bases between them. The CDR3 length is 14 residues. Germline CDR1 reads SNHLY; CDR2 reads FYNNEI. As DNA, the CDR3 is TGTGCCAGCAGTGTTTCGGGGTCAAACAATGAGCAGTTCTTC. Translation: CASSVSGSNNEQFF.

The sample holds many counts of this clonotype. A junction boundary mismatches the germline segment, possibly from a read error. V and J are TRBV5-1 and TRBJ2-3, with 8 bases that match TRBD1. The CDR3 loop spans 13 amino acids. Germline V gene sequence: CDR1 SGHRS, CDR2 YFSETQ. The CDR3 nucleotides read TGTGCCAGCAGTGGACAGGGAACAGATACGCAGTATTTT. Translation gives CASSGQGTDTQYF.

The chain employs TRBV27 and TRBJ2-3; tentative D call: TRBD2 (6 bases). There are 12 residues in the CDR3. The germline CDR1 and CDR2 sequences are MNHEY and SMNVEV (reference sequence). Trimming pared 6 bases from V and 6 bases from J, leaving 10 bases between. The CDR3 spells CASSRLDDTQYF. CDR3 coding DNA: TGTGCCAGCAGCCGACTAGATGATACGCAGTATTTT.

This clonotype was detected only a few times. J is TRBJ2-1 and V is TRBV9, with TRBD1 matching over 10 bases. The CDR3 has 16 residues. The V segment lost 2 bases and the J segment 5 bases; nucleotides outside the gene matches: 7. The germline V gene encodes CDR1 SGDLS and CDR2 YYNGEE. The CDR3 region has the DNA TGTGCCAGCAGCGTTACATGGGACAGGGGAAACAATGAGCAGTTCTTC. Translating it yields CASSVTWDRGNNEQFF.

This clonotype was seen repeatedly, ten times or more. The rearrangement uses TRBV20-1 and TRBJ2-2; D unresolved. The germline V gene encodes CDR1 DFQATT and CDR2 SNEGSKA (reference sequence). V was clipped by 5 bases and J by 1 base, with 5 bases between them. The CDR3 length is 12 residues. The CDR3 coding sequence is TGCAGTGCTCCCTTGAACACCGGGGAGCTGTTTTTT. Protein: CSAPLNTGELFF.

The chain has TRBV20-1 and TRBJ2-1; 9 positions match TRBD2. The ends lost 3 bases at V and 5 bases at J; junction bases unmatched: 8. Germline CDR1 reads DFQATT; CDR2 reads SNEGSKA (reference sequence). The CDR3 loop spans 15 amino acids. This CDR3 is CSASQAGGPHNEQFF. CDR3 sequence (DNA): TGCAGTGCTAGTCAGGCGGGGGGGCCCCACAATGAGCAGTTCTTC.

This clonotype was observed many times. This chain uses TRBV12-3 or TRBV12-4 with TRBJ2-7; 7 nucleotides match TRBD2. This CDR3 comprises 15 residues. V was pared by 1 base and J by 6 bases, with 9 bases of the junction left unmatched. CDR3 in amino acids: CASSLGGRADGEQYF. For the CDR3, the DNA is TGTGCCAGCAGTTTAGGGGGGAGGGCCGACGGCGAGCAGTACTTC.

Ten or more counts support this clonotype. The chain is built from TRBV20-1 and TRBJ1-4; tentative D call: TRBD1 (6 bases). This CDR3 spans 13 amino acids. The V gene lost 6 bases and the J gene lost 8 bases, with 16 bases spanning the gap. The germline V gene encodes CDR1 DFQATT and CDR2 SNEGSKA (reference sequence). The CDR3 loop is CSALQGMREKLFF. CDR3 DNA sequence: TGCAGTGCCTTGCAGGGGATGAGGGAAAAACTGTTTTTT.

The chain carries TRBV2 and TRBJ2-5, with D unclear. The CDR3 totals 12 residues. Per the germline V gene, CDR1 is SNHLY and CDR2 is FYNNEI. Trimming shortened V by 2 bases and J by 13 bases, and 14 bases separated the two germline ends. CDR3 region: CASSETPASLYF. For the CDR3, the DNA is TGTGCCAGCAGTGAAACGCCGGCAAGCCTGTACTTC.

The chain employs TRBV30 and TRBJ1-2; 12 bases are shared with TRBD1. The length of the CDR3 is 16 residues. In germline, CDR1 is GTSNPN, CDR2 SVGIG (reference sequence). V trimming: 5 bases; J trimming: 6 bases; junction bases outside the gene matches: 13. The CDR3 protein is CAWGDLGTGGGDGYTF. The CDR3 DNA reads TGTGCCTGGGGGGACCTCGGGACAGGGGGCGGCGATGGCTACACCTTC.

J is TRBJ1-5 and V is TRBV6-2 or TRBV6-3; D gene ambiguous. Germline loops: CDR1 MNHEY, CDR2 SVGEGT. The CDR3 totals 15 residues. V lost 3 bases and J lost 1, with 10 bases in between. The CDR3 here is CASSYEGSSNQPQHF. Here the CDR3 DNA reads TGTGCCAGCAGTTATGAGGGTTCGAGCAATCAGCCCCAGCATTTT.

There are a few counts of this clonotype. The chain is built from TRBV6-1 and TRBJ2-1; 10 nucleotides agree with TRBD2. Trimming cost V 4 bases and J 8 bases; bases outside gene matches: 8. The length of the CDR3 is 15 residues. CDR1 MNHNS and CDR2 SASEGT come from the germline V gene. As DNA, the CDR3 is TGTGCCAGCAGTGGCTCCGGGACTAGCGTCGATGAGCAGTTCTTC. This codes for CASSGSGTSVDEQFF.